This T cell receptor beta chain was documented in a study of CD8+CD57+ T cells in acquired aplastic anemia. Whole-study context: Mean DNA quantity obtained from sorted CD4+ and CD8+ cells was 2.5 to 4 ug. Whole-study findings and limits: In CD8+ cells, Simpson's diversity showed no significant difference between patients and controls. Researchers report that some 31 CD8+ CDR3 sequences appeared in both patients and controls.

This clonotype was seen only once. The antigen is undetermined. This CDR3 spans 14 amino acids. CDR1 is SEHNR and CDR2 is FQNEAQ in the germline V gene (reference sequence). The V gene lost 2 bases and the J gene lost 2 bases, with 8 bases spanning the gap. TCR beta VDJ and CDR3 profiles were obtained from a genomic DNA template. TCRdb itself ran the reads through MiXCR, one entry per CDR3 protein. The repertoire consists of 150,000 to 200,000 distinct CDR3 sequences, with 64% occurring once and the leading ten covering around 46%. Material for sequencing was sorted CD4+, CD8+, or CD8+CD57+ T cells (not recorded which) from PBMCs. The chain uses TRBV7-9 and TRBJ2-3; no firm D call. The clonotype originates from a human donor with severe aplastic anemia or a healthy control (not recorded which). CDR3 sequence: CASSLSQPTDTQYF. CDR3 nucleotide sequence: TGTGCCAGCAGCTTAAGCCAGCCCACAGATACGCAGTATTTT.